What follows are 15 T cell receptor beta chains derived from one specimen sequenced in a study of T cells in Graves' hyperthyroidism and ophthalmopathy. Amplified TCR beta CDR3 regions came from RNA transcripts. In the first-round RT-PCR of the TCR CDR3, the HTBI primer set was used. TCRdb ran MiXCR on the multiplex PCR reads and lists one entry per CDR3 protein. The profile shows roughly 200,000 distinct CDR3 sequences, approximately 20% of them singletons. Sequenced: blood. These receptors were obtained from a man in his forties with Graves' hyperthyroidism.

The V call is TRBV7-9, the J call TRBJ1-5; D may be TRBD1 (5 bases). CDR3 length: 14 residues. The germline V gene encodes CDR1 SEHNR and CDR2 FQNEAQ (reference sequence). The ends were cut back, 2 bases at V and 5 bases at J, with 10 bases in the middle. The CDR3: CASSLTGSDQPQHF. As DNA, the CDR3 is TGTGCCAGCAGCTTAACAGGCTCCGATCAGCCCCAGCATTTT.

There are many counts of this clonotype. The gene calls are TRBV28 and TRBJ1-1; 7 positions match TRBD1. The CDR3 contains 11 residues. The J segment lost 10 bases and the V segment lost 5 bases, leaving 4 bases of the junction unmatched. Germline V gene data show CDR1 as MDHEN and CDR2 as SYDVKM. Here the CDR3 DNA reads TGTGCCAGCAGTCCCCAGGGGGTAGCTTTCTTT. Protein: CASSPQGVAFF.

This clonotype was recorded a few times. The chain uses TRBV3-1 and TRBJ2-7, with 9 bases that match TRBD1. The CDR3 is made up of 16 amino acids. Unmatched junction bases numbered 13, after V lost 4 bases and J lost 6 bases. From germline, CDR1 is LGHDT and CDR2 YNNKEL (reference sequence). CDR3 protein: CASSPRGGTGGSEQYF. The CDR3 nucleotides are TGTGCCAGCAGCCCTAGGGGGGGCACAGGGGGCAGCGAGCAGTACTTC.

This clonotype was seen more than once but under ten times. The V call is TRBV27, the J call TRBJ2-7; D ambiguous. The CDR3 totals 13 residues. Germline CDR1 and CDR2: MNHEY and SMNVEV (reference sequence). Trimming took off 5 bases at V and 7 bases at J, with 15 bases between the two ends. This CDR3 reads CASSRGAPREQYF. The DNA of the CDR3 is TGTGCCAGCAGTCGAGGAGCCCCTCGGGAGCAGTACTTC.

The chain carries TRBV7-2 and TRBJ2-4, with 10 positions matching TRBD1. The CDR3 is made up of 12 amino acids. V shed 5 bases, J shed 14 bases, and the junction held 6 bases outside the gene matches. Germline assignment: CDR1 SGHTA and CDR2 FQGNSA. Written as DNA, the CDR3 is TGTGCCAGCAGCCCCGACAGGGGGCTTAAGTACTTC. It codes for CASSPDRGLKYF.

This clonotype appeared many times. The chain combines TRBV12-5 with TRBJ2-1; TRBD2 might be the D (7 bases). The CDR3 length is 14 residues. CDR1 is LGHNT and CDR2 is FRNRAP in the germline V gene. V lost 6 bases and J 7 bases, leaving 16 bases between the germline ends. CDR3 residues: CASGRGGGVNEQFF. For the CDR3, the DNA is TGTGCTAGTGGGCGGGGCGGGGGCGTTAATGAGCAGTTCTTC. The complete variable domain, with remaining parts taken from reference TRBV12-5 and TRBJ2-1, reads DARVTQTPRHKVTEMGQEVTMRCQPILGHNTVFWYRQTMMQGLELLAYFRNRAPLDDSGMPKDRFSAEMPDATLATLKIQPSEPRDSAVYFCASGRGGGVNEQFFGPGTRLTVL.

This clonotype has ten or more counts. The V gene is TRBV5-1, the J gene TRBJ2-7; 7 bases line up with TRBD1. The CDR3 totals 17 residues. Trimming removed 3 bases from V and 7 bases from J; junction bases left unmatched: 19. Germline CDR1 SGHRS, CDR2 YFSETQ. The CDR3 DNA reads TGCGCCAGCAGCTGGGATCCCGGGACAGTTGTTCTTCGGGAGCAGTACTTC. It yields the protein CASSWDPGTVVLREQYF. Full variable domain (remainder filled in from reference TRBV5-1 and TRBJ2-7): KAGVTQTPRYLIKTRGQQVTLSCSPISGHRSVSWYQQTPGQGLQFLFEYFSETQRNKGNFPGRFSGRQFSNSRSEMNVSTLELGDSALYLCASSWDPGTVVLREQYFGPGTRLTVT.

The V and J genes are TRBV9 and TRBJ2-1; possibly TRBD2 for D (6 bases). The CDR3 runs to 16 residues. Germline CDR1 reads SGDLS; CDR2 reads YYNGEE. The ends were cut back, 3 bases at V and 5 bases at J, with 18 bases in the middle. CDR3 in DNA: TGTGCCAGCAGCGGCCAGCCCACCCGGGGGAACAATGAGCAGTTCTTC. Protein: CASSGQPTRGNNEQFF. The complete variable domain, with remaining parts taken from reference TRBV9 and TRBJ2-1, reads DSGVTQTPKHLITATGQRVTLRCSPRSGDLSVYWYQQSLDQGLQFLIQYYNGEERAKGNILERFSAQQFPDLHSELNLSSLELGDSALYFCASSGQPTRGNNEQFFGPGTRLTVL.

A remark on this clonotype: A much more abundant neighbour one base away suggests this may be a read error. V usage is TRBV18 and J usage is TRBJ1-1; 8 bases are shared with TRBD1. Trimming at V came to 4 bases and at J to 3 bases, leaving 7 bases not matched to a gene. This CDR3 comprises 15 residues. CDR1 is KGHSH and CDR2 is LQKENI in the germline V gene. The CDR3 DNA is TGTGCCAGCTCACTGCAACAGGGGGATCACACTGAAGCTTTCTTT. This gives the protein CASSLQQGDHTEAFF.

Worth noting for this clonotype: Since a much larger clone is just one base distant, this may be a read error. The V call is TRBV6-1, the J call TRBJ1-3; TRBD1 is a possible D gene (6 bases). This CDR3 has 15 amino acids. Looked up from germline, CDR1 is MNHNS and CDR2 is SASEGT. In nucleotides, the CDR3 is TGTGCCAGCTCCAAAGAGGACAGCTCTGGAAACATCATATATTTT. Its translation: CASSKEDSSGNIIYF.

This chain uses TRBV7-9 with TRBJ2-7, with 7 nucleotides matching TRBD2. The CDR3 covers 13 residues. In germline, CDR1 is SEHNR, CDR2 FQNEAQ (reference sequence). After removal of 2 bases from V and 4 bases from J, the junction contained 2 bases not matched to a gene. CDR3 nucleotide sequence: TGTGCCAGCAGCTTAAGCGGGATTTACGAGCAGTACTTC. This codes for CASSLSGIYEQYF. Full variable domain (outside the CDR3, taken from reference TRBV7-9 and TRBJ2-7): DTGVSQNPRHKITKRGQNVTFRCDPISEHNRLYWYRQTLGQGPEFLTYFQNEAQLEKSRLLSDRFSAERPKGSFSTLEIQRTEQGDSAMYLCASSLSGIYEQYFGPGTRLTVT.

This clonotype was counted only a few times. The gene calls are TRBV19 and TRBJ2-7; 9 nucleotides align to TRBD2. The CDR3 is made up of 15 amino acids. The germline V gene encodes CDR1 LNHDA and CDR2 SQIVND (reference sequence). V lost 11 bases, J lost 3 bases, and 14 bases stayed unmatched. The DNA of the CDR3 is TGTGCCGGACCCGTAGCGGGGGAGACGCACTACGAGCAGTACTTC. This sequence encodes CAGPVAGETHYEQYF.

Only a few counts were recorded for this clonotype. The chain uses TRBV9 and TRBJ2-5; TRBD1 matches at 10 bases. Germline V gene lookup returns CDR1 SGDLS and CDR2 YYNGEE. Trimming cost V 0 bases and J 4 bases; bases outside gene matches: 9. There are 17 residues in the CDR3. The CDR3 sequence is CASSVDLGTGVGETQYF. The CDR3 nucleotides read TGTGCCAGCAGCGTAGACCTCGGGACAGGGGTCGGAGAGACCCAGTACTTC.

This clonotype was observed many times. This chain's CDR3 is CSVDRDRGTEAFF. The CDR3 region has the DNA TGCAGCGTTGACAGGGACAGGGGCACTGAAGCTTTCTTT. The chain recombines TRBV29-1 with TRBJ1-1, with 10 bases identical to TRBD1. The CDR3 length is 13 residues. The ends lost 3 bases at V and 4 bases at J; junction bases unmatched: 2. Germline V gives CDR1 SQVTM, CDR2 ANQGSEA.

This rearrangement joins TRBV4-3 to TRBJ1-4; 7 bases agree with TRBD1. Trimming at V came to 2 bases and at J to 4 bases, leaving 7 bases not matched to a gene. The CDR3 has 16 amino acids. Per the germline V gene, CDR1 is LGHNA and CDR2 is YSLEER. The CDR3 sequence is CASSQPGTVNNEKLFF. The CDR3 coding sequence is TGCGCCAGCAGCCAACCCGGGACAGTAAATAATGAAAAACTGTTTTTT.